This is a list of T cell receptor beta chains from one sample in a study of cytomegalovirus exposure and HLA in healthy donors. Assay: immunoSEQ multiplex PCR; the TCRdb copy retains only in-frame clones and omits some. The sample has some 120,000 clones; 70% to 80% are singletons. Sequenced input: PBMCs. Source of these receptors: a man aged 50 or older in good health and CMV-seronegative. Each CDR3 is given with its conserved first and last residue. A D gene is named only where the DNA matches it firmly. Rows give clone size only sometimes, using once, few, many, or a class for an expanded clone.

CDR3 DNA: TGTGCCAGCACCGGACAGACCCTCTATGGCTACACCTTC
CDR3 protein: CASTGQTLYGYTF
D gene: -
J gene: TRBJ1-2
V gene: TRBV28
clone size: -

CDR3 DNA: TGTGCCAGCAGCCACGGTCTAGCGGGGGATTATGAGCAGTACTTC
CDR3 protein: CASSHGLAGDYEQYF
D gene: TRBD2
J gene: TRBJ2-7
V gene: TRBV11-2
clone size: -

CDR3 DNA: TGTGCCAGCAGTTTAGGGGCAGTCAGCTATGGCTACACCTTC
CDR3 protein: CASSLGAVSYGYTF
D gene: -
J gene: TRBJ1-2
V gene: TRBV28
clone size: few

CDR3 DNA: TGTGCCAGCAGCTTCGTTGGGGACATTATCTCTGGGGCCAACGTCCTGACTTTC
CDR3 protein: CASSFVGDIISGANVLTF
D gene: -
J gene: TRBJ2-6
V gene: TRBV7-9
clone size: -

CDR3 DNA: TGTGCCTGGAGGTTACAGGCTTACACCGGGGAGCTGTTTTTT
CDR3 protein: CAWRLQAYTGELFF
D gene: -
J gene: TRBJ2-2
V gene: TRBV30
clone size: -

CDR3 DNA: TGCGCCAGCAGCCTAACGGGAAATTACAATGAGCAGTTCTTC
CDR3 protein: CASSLTGNYNEQFF
D gene: -
J gene: TRBJ2-1
V gene: TRBV5-1
clone size: -

CDR3 DNA: TGTGCCAGCAGTCGCTCGGGACTGAATAATGAAAAACTGTTTTTT
CDR3 protein: CASSRSGLNNEKLFF
D gene: -
J gene: TRBJ1-4
V gene: TRBV5-6
clone size: -

CDR3 DNA: TGTGCCAGCAGCCGGGAGATCTGGGTGGTTCAGCCCCAGCATTTT
CDR3 protein: CASSREIWVVQPQHF
D gene: -
J gene: TRBJ1-5
V gene: TRBV14
clone size: -

CDR3 DNA: TGTGCCAGCAGCCAGGCTGCCGGGACAGGGTCTTACGAGCAGTACTTC
CDR3 protein: CASSQAAGTGSYEQYF
D gene: TRBD1
J gene: TRBJ2-7
V gene: TRBV4-2
clone size: few

CDR3 DNA: TGTGCCAGCAGCGGACAGGCAAACTCCTACGAGCAGTACTTC
CDR3 protein: CASSGQANSYEQYF
D gene: TRBD1
J gene: TRBJ2-7
V gene: TRBV7-9
clone size: few

CDR3 DNA: TGTGCCACCAGCAGAATCGTCACAGGGGGATCCGAGCAGTACTTC
CDR3 protein: CATSRIVTGGSEQYF
D gene: TRBD1
J gene: TRBJ2-7
V gene: TRBV15
clone size: -

CDR3 DNA: TGTGCCAGCAGCTCCGACAGGGAGAACACTGAAGCTTTCTTT
CDR3 protein: CASSSDRENTEAFF
D gene: TRBD1
J gene: TRBJ1-1
V gene: TRBV5-5
clone size: -

CDR3 DNA: TGTGCCAGTAGTACAAGACCACGGGACAGGGTGGGGAGCAATCAGCCCCAGCATTTT
CDR3 protein: CASSTRPRDRVGSNQPQHF
D gene: TRBD1
J gene: TRBJ1-5
V gene: TRBV19
clone size: few

CDR3 DNA: TGTGCCACCAGCAGAGATGGGGGACTAGCAACAGATACGCAGTATTTT
CDR3 protein: CATSRDGGLATDTQYF
D gene: TRBD2
J gene: TRBJ2-3
V gene: TRBV15
clone size: -

CDR3 DNA: TGCGCCAGCAGCCCCACGGGAGGGCTTGACTATGGCTACACCTTC
CDR3 protein: CASSPTGGLDYGYTF
D gene: -
J gene: TRBJ1-2
V gene: TRBV5-1
clone size: -

CDR3 DNA: TGCAGCGACCTCAAATCAGCGGGACGTGATACGCAGTATTTT
CDR3 protein: CSDLKSAGRDTQYF
D gene: TRBD2
J gene: TRBJ2-3
V gene: TRBV29-1
clone size: -

CDR3 DNA: TGCGCCAGCAGCTTTGCAGGGGCCTCGATCACTGAAGCTTTCTTT
CDR3 protein: CASSFAGASITEAFF
D gene: -
J gene: TRBJ1-1
V gene: TRBV5-1
clone size: -

CDR3 DNA: TGTGCCAGCAGCCCAGGGGGATTCTATGGCTACACCTTC
CDR3 protein: CASSPGGFYGYTF
D gene: TRBD1
J gene: TRBJ1-2
V gene: TRBV6-5
clone size: few

CDR3 DNA: TGTGCCAGCAGCGCCCGGGACAGGGGGAGCAATCAGCCCCAGCATTTT
CDR3 protein: CASSARDRGSNQPQHF
D gene: TRBD1
J gene: TRBJ1-5
V gene: TRBV7-8
clone size: -

CDR3 DNA: TGTGCCAGCAGTGTTGCGTCGGAGGGGGGCTACACCTTC
CDR3 protein: CASSVASEGGYTF
D gene: -
J gene: TRBJ1-2
V gene: TRBV2
clone size: -

CDR3 DNA: TGTGCCAGCAGTCCGACAGGGAATCAGCCCCAGCATTTT
CDR3 protein: CASSPTGNQPQHF
D gene: TRBD1
J gene: TRBJ1-5
V gene: TRBV6-5
clone size: -

CDR3 DNA: TGTGCCTGGAGTGTAGGGACTATGGCTGGAAACACCATATATTTT
CDR3 protein: CAWSVGTMAGNTIYF
D gene: -
J gene: TRBJ1-3
V gene: TRBV30
clone size: -

CDR3 DNA: TGTGCCAGCAGCTTATTCCCCAGGGGGCGATCTCAGCCCCAGCATTTT
CDR3 protein: CASSLFPRGRSQPQHF
D gene: TRBD1
J gene: TRBJ1-5
V gene: TRBV7-2
clone size: -

CDR3 DNA: TGTGCCAGTAGCGACTCAACGGGGGGCCGTGGCGGCTACACCTTC
CDR3 protein: CASSDSTGGRGGYTF
D gene: -
J gene: TRBJ1-2
V gene: TRBV19
clone size: few

CDR3 DNA: TGTGCCAGCAGCTTAAGTCTGGGGGGGGAGACCCAGTACTTC
CDR3 protein: CASSLSLGGETQYF
D gene: TRBD2
J gene: TRBJ2-5
V gene: TRBV7-2
clone size: -

CDR3 DNA: TGCGCCAGCAGCCCAGAACAGGGGACTGGAAACACCATATATTTT
CDR3 protein: CASSPEQGTGNTIYF
D gene: TRBD1
J gene: TRBJ1-3
V gene: TRBV5-1
clone size: -

CDR3 DNA: TGTGCCAGCAGTTTTTTGGAGGGGGCGATCGGAAAACTGTTTTTT
CDR3 protein: CASSFLEGAIGKLFF
D gene: TRBD1
J gene: TRBJ1-4
V gene: TRBV27
clone size: -

CDR3 DNA: TGCGCCAGCAGCTTGGGAGGGACAGAGCAGTTCTTC
CDR3 protein: CASSLGGTEQFF
D gene: -
J gene: TRBJ2-1
V gene: TRBV5-1
clone size: -

CDR3 DNA: TGTGCCAGCAGCTTGGTTTCGGGGGGCACTGAAGCTTTCTTT
CDR3 protein: CASSLVSGGTEAFF
D gene: -
J gene: TRBJ1-1
V gene: TRBV5-5
clone size: -

CDR3 DNA: TGTGCCATCAGTGTCGGGGGACAGGGGTCTTCACCCCTCCACTTT
CDR3 protein: CAISVGGQGSSPLHF
D gene: TRBD1
J gene: TRBJ1-6
V gene: TRBV10-3
clone size: -

CDR3 DNA: TGTGCTAGTGCCCGGGACAGGGGGTCGTACGAGCAGTACTTC
CDR3 protein: CASARDRGSYEQYF
D gene: TRBD1
J gene: TRBJ2-7
V gene: TRBV12-5
clone size: -

CDR3 DNA: TGTGCCAGCAGCCGTCAGGCAGGGGAGAGCTATGGCTACACCTTC
CDR3 protein: CASSRQAGESYGYTF
D gene: -
J gene: TRBJ1-2
V gene: TRBV7-9
clone size: -

CDR3 DNA: TGTGCCAGCAGCCAAAACAATGAGCAGTTCTTC
CDR3 protein: CASSQNNEQFF
D gene: -
J gene: TRBJ2-1
V gene: TRBV7-6
clone size: few

CDR3 DNA: TGCGCCAGCAGCCAAGAAGGCGGGCTAACTAATGAAAAACTGTTTTTT
CDR3 protein: CASSQEGGLTNEKLFF
D gene: -
J gene: TRBJ1-4
V gene: TRBV4-1
clone size: -